Described below is a single T cell receptor (beta chain) sequence and its context. The record originates from a study of shared clonotypes between healthy human individuals. Study context: Aged between 18 and 49, the donors were a couple of women and a few men.

Several immunoSEQ plates held equal portions of the genomic DNA taken from each subset. Produced via immunoSEQ multiplex PCR; TCRdb's table is partial and in-frame only. The sample has approximately 980,000 clones, 76% seen once. The sequence was collected from a man younger than 30 in good health. Input material: memory CD4+ T cells sorted from blood. The subset was: CD45RA-negative fraction.

The CDR3 DNA sequence: TGCGCCAGCAGCTTGGAAGGCGGCAGGGGGACTGAAGCTTTCTTT. It yields the protein CASSLEGGRGTEAFF. The V and J genes are TRBV5-1 and TRBJ1-1, with 7 nucleotides matching TRBD1. The CDR3 sequence is 15 residues long. Germline-derived CDR1 and CDR2 are SGHRS and YFSETQ. V was clipped by 0 bases and J by 5 bases; unmatched bases: 7.